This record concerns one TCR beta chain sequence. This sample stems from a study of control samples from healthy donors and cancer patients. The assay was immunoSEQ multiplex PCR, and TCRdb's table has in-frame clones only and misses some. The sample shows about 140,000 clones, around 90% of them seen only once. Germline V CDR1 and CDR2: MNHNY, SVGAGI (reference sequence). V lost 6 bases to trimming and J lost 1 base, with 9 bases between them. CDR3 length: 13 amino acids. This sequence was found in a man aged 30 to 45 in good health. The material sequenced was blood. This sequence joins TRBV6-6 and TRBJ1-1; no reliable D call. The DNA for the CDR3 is TGTGCCAGCAGCGAGGGCTCGAACACTGAAGCTTTCTTT. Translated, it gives CASSEGSNTEAFF.